These 24 T cell receptor beta chains were sequenced from one sample in a study. Treg sorting used a CD4+CD25+CD127-/low gate. A single record per CDR3 protein comes from TCRdb applying MiXCR to the 5' RACE reads. The table lists around 9,000 distinct CDR3 sequences, roughly 34% of them singletons. The sample comprised Tregs sorted from blood. Receptors originate from a female donor with breast cancer.

A remark on this clonotype: A much larger clonotype is one base distant, so this may be a read error. The V and J genes are TRBV13 and TRBJ2-7; D ambiguous. CDR3 size: 15 residues. V was clipped by 2 bases and J by 3 bases, with 14 bases between them. Germline-derived CDR1 and CDR2 are PRHDT and FYEKMQ (reference sequence). The CDR3, as DNA: TGTGCCAGCAGCTTAATGGGCAGAACAAACTACGAGCAGTACTTC. This sequence encodes CASSLMGRTNYEQYF.

This clonotype was counted between two and nine times. The chain carries TRBV20-1 and TRBJ1-1; D might be TRBD1 (6 bases). Deletions cut 3 bases from V and 5 bases from J, with 13 bases between. There are 13 residues in the CDR3. The germline V gene has CDR1 DFQATT and CDR2 SNEGSKA (reference sequence). The CDR3 bases are TGCAGTGCTAGGGCAGGGGATTTGACTGAAGCTTTCTTT. Translation gives CSARAGDLTEAFF.

By sample share, this clonotype is medium-sized. The J gene is TRBJ2-3, the V gene TRBV25-1; D is perhaps TRBD2 (6 bases). CDR1 and CDR2 (germline): MGHDK, SYGVNS. There are 16 residues in the CDR3. With 4 bases removed from V and 3 bases from J, the gap between germline ends came to 17 bases. CDR3 in amino acids: CASSVSGGVKTDTQYF. In DNA, the CDR3 is TGTGCCAGCAGTGTTAGCGGAGGGGTAAAAACAGATACGCAGTATTTT.

Turning to this clonotype: Without the conserved terminal phenylalanine or tryptophan, this CDR3 likely stems from a read error. This chain links TRBV20-1 with TRBJ2-5; D unresolved. V lost 2 bases to trimming and J lost 4 bases, with 11 bases between them. CDR1 and CDR2 from the germline V gene are DFQATT and SNEGSKA (reference sequence). The CDR3 contains 13 residues. DNA of the CDR3: TGCAGTGCTAGAAGATTACCCGGAGAGACCCAGTACTCC. It codes for CSARRLPGETQYS.

This sequence joins TRBV7-2 and TRBJ2-1; 9 bases match TRBD1. J gave up 5 bases and V 6 bases, and 8 bases lay outside the gene matches. Germline CDR1 reads SGHTA; CDR2 reads FQGNSA. This CDR3 region has 15 residues. In nucleotides, the CDR3 is TGTGCCAGCAGAGATAGGGGACAGGGACACAATGAGCAGTTCTTC. Encoded protein: CASRDRGQGHNEQFF.

This clonotype has a handful of counts. This sequence joins TRBV20-1 and TRBJ2-7, with TRBD2 matching 9 bases. The CDR3 sequence is 14 residues long. Germline CDR1 reads DFQATT; CDR2 reads SNEGSKA (reference sequence). V shed 5 bases and J 3 bases; nucleotides not matched to a gene: 8. CDR3 DNA: TGCAGTGCTTCTGGGGCTAGCGGGAACTACGAGCAGTACTTC. Translated: CSASGASGNYEQYF.

This clonotype is medium-sized within its sample. The chain links TRBV29-1 to TRBJ2-1, with D perhaps matching TRBD2 (6 bases). In germline, CDR1 is SQVTM, CDR2 ANQGSEA. V lost 4 bases, J lost 2 bases, and 12 bases lay in between. The CDR3 is made up of 14 amino acids. This CDR3 is CSVAGADAYNEQFF. CDR3 bases: TGCAGCGTTGCGGGAGCAGATGCCTACAATGAGCAGTTCTTC.

The table lists this clonotype with a few counts. The V and J genes are TRBV7-2 and TRBJ2-2, with 7 bases that match TRBD1. The germline V gene encodes CDR1 SGHTA and CDR2 FQGNSA. J was trimmed by 8 bases and V by 5 bases; bases with no gene match: 5. The CDR3 extends over 13 amino acids. The CDR3 sequence: CASSNPGQGELFF. CDR3 bases: TGTGCCAGCAGCAACCCGGGACAGGGGGAGCTGTTTTTT.

This clonotype is labeled medium-sized. The chain couples TRBV6-6 to TRBJ2-5; D may be TRBD1 (5 bases). CDR1 is MNHNY and CDR2 is SVGAGI in the germline V gene (reference sequence). V shed 2 bases and J shed 5 bases, with 12 bases lying between them. The CDR3 is made up of 14 amino acids. CDR3 in DNA: TGTGCCAGCAGTTACAGGGCCCCAGGGGAGACCCAGTACTTC. It encodes CASSYRAPGETQYF.

This clonotype showed up just a few times. The V and J genes are TRBV25-1 and TRBJ2-1, with D tentatively TRBD1 (5 bases). V lost 2 bases, J lost 6 bases, and 11 bases lay in between. Germline CDR1 reads MGHDK; CDR2 reads SYGVNS. The CDR3 runs 14 residues. DNA of the CDR3: TGTGCCAGCAGTGAAGGACCAGGGCGCAATGAGCAGTTCTTC. Translating it yields CASSEGPGRNEQFF.

This clonotype came up a few times. The chain carries TRBV20-1 and TRBJ1-2, with D uncertain. This CDR3 is built from 12 residues. Germline V gene sequence: CDR1 DFQATT, CDR2 SNEGSKA (reference sequence). V lost 3 bases and J 3 bases, leaving 8 bases between the germline ends. The CDR3 protein is CSASGTYYGYTF. CDR3 in DNA: TGCAGTGCTAGCGGCACCTACTATGGCTACACCTTC.

This clonotype has only a few counts. J is TRBJ2-5 and V is TRBV30; D might be TRBD2 (5 bases). Germline V lookup: CDR1 GTSNPN, CDR2 SVGIG (reference sequence). CDR3 length: 12 residues. V was shortened by 4 bases and J by 5 bases, with 11 bases between the two germline ends. The CDR3 sequence is CAWTGLGETQYF. The DNA of the CDR3 is TGTGCCTGGACCGGACTCGGGGAGACCCAGTACTTC.

By share of the sample, this clonotype is medium-sized. The V call is TRBV10-3, the J call TRBJ2-1; a possible D gene is TRBD1 (5 bases). The CDR3 loop spans 15 amino acids. The germline CDR1 and CDR2 sequences are ENHRY and SYGVKD. The V gene lost 4 bases and the J gene lost 6 bases, with 16 bases spanning the gap. This CDR3 is CAISGKDLTGNEQFF. The CDR3, as DNA: TGTGCCATCAGTGGGAAAGATCTTACAGGCAATGAGCAGTTCTTC.

This CDR3 reads CASSLPSPQTGFSYEQYF. The DNA for the CDR3 is TGCGCCAGCAGCTTGCCCAGCCCCCAGACAGGTTTTTCCTACGAGCAGTACTTC. The chain couples TRBV5-1 to TRBJ2-7, with D possibly matching TRBD1 (6 bases). There are 18 residues in the CDR3. Looked up from germline, CDR1 is SGHRS and CDR2 is YFSETQ. V dropped 1 base and J dropped 1 base, with 21 bases sitting between them.

J is TRBJ2-7 and V is TRBV7-2; D may be TRBD1 (7 bases). V was shortened by 5 bases and J by 3 bases, with 14 bases between the two germline ends. Germline values: CDR1 SGHTA, CDR2 FQGNSA. This CDR3 comprises 14 residues. Here the CDR3 reads CASSAGQEGYEQYV. The DNA for the CDR3 is TGTGCCAGCAGCGCCGGACAGGAGGGCTACGAGCAGTACGTC.

The chain links TRBV30 to TRBJ1-1; no definite D call. The germline gives CDR1 GTSNPN, CDR2 SVGIG (reference sequence). V shed 6 bases and J shed 1 base, with 18 bases lying between them. This CDR3 region has 15 residues. In nucleotides, the CDR3 is TGTGCCTGTCGAAAAGGGTGGGCCCAGAACACTGAAGCTTTCTTT. It translates to CACRKGWAQNTEAFF.

The chain is built from TRBV11-3 and TRBJ2-1; 8 bases agree with TRBD2. V lost 5 bases, J lost 5 bases, and 14 bases stayed unmatched. The germline V gene has CDR1 SGHNT and CDR2 YENEEA. This CDR3 comprises 17 residues. The DNA for the CDR3 is TGTGCCAGCAGCCTCTATTATCGGGGGGGTTCACACAATGAGCAGTTCTTC. Translation gives CASSLYYRGGSHNEQFF. The complete variable domain, with remaining parts taken from reference TRBV11-3 and TRBJ2-1, reads EAGVVQSPRYKIIEKKQPVAFWCNPISGHNTLYWYLQNLGQGPELLIRYENEEAVDDSQLPKDRFSAERLKGVDSTLKIQPAELGDSAVYLCASSLYYRGGSHNEQFFGPGTRLTVL.

V and J are TRBV20-1 and TRBJ2-2; possibly TRBD2 for D (5 bases). The germline gives CDR1 DFQATT, CDR2 SNEGSKA (reference sequence). The CDR3 is 13 residues long. Trimming cost V 6 bases and J 2 bases, with 10 bases left between them. The CDR3 DNA is TGCAGTGCCCCGCGGGCCAACACCGGGGAGCTGTTTTTT. Residues: CSAPRANTGELFF.

This chain connects TRBV20-1 to TRBJ2-7, with D unresolved. The CDR3 is 13 amino acids. Germline V lookup: CDR1 DFQATT, CDR2 SNEGSKA (reference sequence). V gave up 5 bases and J gave up 7 bases, with 18 bases separating them. The CDR3 DNA follows: TGCAGTGCTTCTATAGGGATAGGCCGAGAGCAGTACTTC. This encodes CSASIGIGREQYF.

This clonotype was counted only a few times. The chain links TRBV20-1 to TRBJ2-3; D is possibly TRBD2 (5 bases). Germline assignment: CDR1 DFQATT and CDR2 SNEGSKA (reference sequence). The V end was cut by 0 bases, the J end by 6 bases, with 25 bases between. This CDR3 region has 18 residues. The CDR3 loop reads CSARDYFGGSRRIDTQYF. CDR3 nucleotide sequence: TGCAGTGCTAGAGATTATTTTGGTGGTAGCAGGAGGATTGATACGCAGTATTTT.

The chain carries TRBV20-1 and TRBJ2-3; 12 bases align to TRBD2. Trimming at V came to 0 bases and at J to 6 bases, leaving 13 bases not matched to a gene. The CDR3 contains 18 residues. Germline assignment: CDR1 DFQATT and CDR2 SNEGSKA (reference sequence). The CDR3 region has the DNA TGCAGTGCTAGAGATGGATCTAGCGGGAGGGCCTGGGGGGATACGCAGTATTTT. This translates into CSARDGSSGRAWGDTQYF.

This clonotype ranks as medium-sized. The V call is TRBV4-1, the J call TRBJ1-6; D perhaps matches TRBD1 (5 bases). CDR3 size: 14 residues. V was trimmed by 1 base and J by 12 bases, leaving 13 bases between them. The germline gives CDR1 MGHRA, CDR2 YSYEKL. The CDR3 loop is CASSQVPGRGPLHF. The CDR3 bases are TGCGCCAGCAGCCAAGTGCCGGGGAGGGGACCCCTCCACTTT.

This clonotype has only a few counts. This chain uses TRBV7-2 with TRBJ2-1, with 8 bases fitting TRBD2. Germline trimming cut 5 bases from V and 0 bases from J; bases unmatched to any gene: 18. CDR1 and CDR2 (germline): SGHTA, FQGNSA. The CDR3 has 20 amino acids. CDR3 amino acids: CASSRVAGTSVLTSYNEQFF. The CDR3 DNA sequence: TGTGCCAGCAGCCGCGTTGCCGGGACTAGTGTCCTTACCTCCTACAATGAGCAGTTCTTC.

This chain uses TRBV5-1 with TRBJ2-3; unclear D gene. Germline V gene lookup returns CDR1 SGHRS and CDR2 YFSETQ. The length of the CDR3 is 12 residues. Trimming removed 2 bases from V and 3 bases from J, with 4 bases in between. The CDR3 sequence: CASSFGTDTQYF. The DNA for the CDR3 is TGCGCCAGCAGCTTTGGGACAGATACGCAGTATTTT.